This T cell receptor (beta chain) was captured in a study of blood T cell repertoires in COVID-19. Study-wide context: The United States, Italy and Spain supplied acute and convalescent COVID-19 samples.

The ends lost 4 bases at V and 8 bases at J; junction bases unmatched: 3. This CDR3 is built from 12 residues. Germline CDR1 KGHSH, CDR2 LQKENI. Per the original methods: Estimation of nucleated cell counts relied on the amplification of reference gene primers. Repertoires were generated with immunoSEQ multiplex PCR, while TCRdb's copy carries only in-frame clones and drops some. The DNA gave D and trimming, while V, J and clone size come from that table. The sample consists of 150,000 or so clones, 70% to 90% of them appearing once. The study drew participants aged roughly 18 to 95 years from 20 to 30 US areas. Each recovered donor of Cohort 3 presented with two negative PCRs, clearance, or symptom resolution.

The TCR originated in a woman between 50 and 59 years old who had recovered from COVID-19. Sequencing used PBMCs or T cells enriched from blood (not recorded which). V is TRBV18 and J is TRBJ1-1, with 8 positions matching TRBD1. CDR3: CASSRTGPEAFF. The CDR3 DNA reads TGTGCCAGCTCACGGACAGGGCCAGAAGCTTTCTTT.